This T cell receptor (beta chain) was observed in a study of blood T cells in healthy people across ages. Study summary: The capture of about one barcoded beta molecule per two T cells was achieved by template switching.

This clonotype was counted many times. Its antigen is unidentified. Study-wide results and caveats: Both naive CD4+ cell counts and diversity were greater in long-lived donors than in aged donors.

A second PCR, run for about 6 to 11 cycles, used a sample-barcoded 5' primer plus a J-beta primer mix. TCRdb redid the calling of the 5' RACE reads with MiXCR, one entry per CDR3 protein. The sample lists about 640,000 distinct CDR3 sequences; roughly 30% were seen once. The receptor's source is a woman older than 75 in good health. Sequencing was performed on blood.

The DNA for the CDR3 is TGTGCCAGCAGCTCTTGGCTCGGGTCGGAGACCCAGTACTTC. Its protein is CASSSWLGSETQYF. This chain joins TRBV5-4 and TRBJ2-5; D not resolved. The CDR3 sequence is 14 residues long. The germline V gene encodes CDR1 SGHNT and CDR2 YYREEE (reference sequence). Trimming removed 3 bases from V and 5 bases from J, with 14 bases in between.